The following is a T cell receptor (beta chain) sequence with its context. Its antigen is as yet unknown. The study ran its PCR with 60 Vbeta and 13 Jbeta primers. This table comes from immunoSEQ multiplex PCR, and its TCRdb copy is limited to in-frame clones, with some not included. The table lists nearly 110,000 clones, around 70% of them singletons. V shed 6 bases and J shed 3 bases, with 15 bases lying between them. Germline loops: CDR1 SGHTA, CDR2 FQGNSA. The CDR3 totals 15 residues. These data are taken from a study of cytomegalovirus exposure and HLA in healthy donors. For the study at large: Among approximately 400 genotyped donors, about 85% fell in the Caucasian-associated ancestry cluster.

Findings and caveats of the study: The study found most TCR sequences rare, yet found some public TCRs in many donors.

The gene calls are TRBV7-2 and TRBJ2-1, with D possibly matching TRBD1 (6 bases). Sequencing input: PBMCs. The sequence was collected from a boy aged 5-17 years in good health and CMV-seronegative. CDR3 DNA: TGTGCCAGCAGTCGTAACCGGGACAACTACAATGAGCAGTTCTTC. This translates into CASSRNRDNYNEQFF. Supplemented by reference TRBV7-2 and TRBJ2-1, the full variable domain reads GAGVSQSPSNKVTEKGKDVELRCDPISGHTALYWYRQSLGQGLEFLIYFQGNSAPDKSGLPSDRFSAERTGGSVSTLTIQRTQQEDSAVYLCASSRNRDNYNEQFFGPGTRLTVL.